The following is a T cell receptor beta chain sequence with its context. These data are taken from a study of CD8+ T cells in alopecia areata. Sequencing templates came from extracted RNA that was reverse transcribed into cDNA. Using immunoSEQ multiplex PCR, the repertoire was profiled, and TCRdb retains in-frame clones only, with some absent. The sample consists of roughly 140,000 clones, approximately 49% of them appearing once. Trimming took 4 bases from V and 2 from J, leaving 16 bases between them. CDR1 is SGDLS, CDR2 YYNGEE, per germline. This CDR3 region has 15 residues. This TCR was sampled from a human donor with alopecia areata. The source was CD4+ T cells sorted from blood, collected at week 0. The chain links TRBV9 to TRBJ2-7, with D possibly being TRBD2 (6 bases). The CDR3 here is CASSPLQTSPYEQYF. In DNA, the CDR3 is TGTGCCAGCAGCCCTCTCCAGACTAGTCCCTACGAGCAGTACTTC.